The 25 T cell receptor beta chains below all came from one sample that was sequenced in a study of blood T cell repertoires in COVID-19. This table comes from immunoSEQ multiplex PCR, and its TCRdb copy is limited to in-frame clones, with some not included. The data contain under 200,000 clones, over 90% of them seen just once; the ten biggest clones take up 0.53%. The specimen sequenced was peripheral blood. These receptors came from a man in his fifties with acute or convalescent COVID-19.

The chain uses TRBV7-2 and TRBJ1-2; no clear D. V was shortened by 6 bases and J by 2 bases, with 10 bases between the two germline ends. Looked up from germline, CDR1 is SGHTA and CDR2 is FQGNSA. The CDR3 loop spans 13 amino acids. DNA of the CDR3: TGTGCCAGCAGACTAGTCGGGAACTATGGCTACACCTTC. Translation gives CASRLVGNYGYTF.

This clone showed up just a few times. The CDR3 nucleotides read TGTGCCGGGACCCGGACTAGCGGGAGTGGCACCGGGGAGCTGTTTTTT. This codes for CAGTRTSGSGTGELFF. The V and J genes are TRBV2 and TRBJ2-2, with 13 positions matching TRBD2. The CDR3 length is 16 residues. V gave up 11 bases and J gave up 4 bases; unmatched junction bases: 10. Germline V gene data show CDR1 as SNHLY and CDR2 as FYNNEI.

The rearrangement links TRBV6-6 to TRBJ2-7, with 9 bases matching TRBD1. The CDR3 spans 13 residues. Trimming at V came to 6 bases and at J to 6 bases, leaving 6 bases not matched to a gene. Germline assignment: CDR1 MNHNY and CDR2 SVGAGI (reference sequence). The CDR3 DNA reads TGTGCCAGCAGGCCTAACAGGGGGCCCGAGCAGTACGTC. Translating it yields CASRPNRGPEQYV.

The J gene is TRBJ1-1, the V gene TRBV5-1; the match to TRBD1 covers 7 bases. Per the germline V gene, CDR1 is SGHRS and CDR2 is YFSETQ. The junction had 7 bases not matched to a gene; V was cut back by 4 bases and J by 1 base. CDR3 length equals 15 residues. CDR3 loop: CASSQTGWENTEAFF. For the CDR3, the DNA is TGCGCCAGCAGCCAGACAGGGTGGGAGAACACTGAAGCTTTCTTT.

The chain uses TRBV5-6 and TRBJ1-1, with D possibly TRBD1 on 5 matching bases. Germline assignment: CDR1 SGHDT and CDR2 YYEEEE. The CDR3 is 13 residues long. With 6 bases removed from V and 5 bases from J, the gap between germline ends came to 14 bases. CDR3 amino acids: CASTLGGVTEAFF. For the CDR3, the DNA is TGTGCCAGCACCCTTGGGGGGGTAACTGAAGCTTTCTTT.

This CDR3 is CASSIAPGNEQFF. CDR3 nucleotides: TGTGCCAGCAGCATTGCCCCCGGCAATGAGCAGTTCTTC. V and J are TRBV7-2 and TRBJ2-1, with no clear D. CDR1 is SGHTA and CDR2 is FQGNSA in the germline V gene. Trimming shortened V by 5 bases and J by 6 bases, and 11 bases separated the two germline ends. The CDR3 consists of 13 residues.

V and J are TRBV5-1 and TRBJ1-2; D perhaps matches TRBD1 (6 bases). Per the germline V gene, CDR1 is SGHRS and CDR2 is YFSETQ. CDR3 length equals 14 residues. Trimming stripped 3 bases from V and 8 bases from J, with 17 bases between. DNA for the CDR3: TGCGCCAGCAGCTCCGACAGGCGGGTGGGCGGCTACACCTTC. It yields the protein CASSSDRRVGGYTF.

The chain has TRBV6-6 and TRBJ2-5; D perhaps matches TRBD1 (6 bases). CDR3 length: 11 residues. Germline V CDR1 and CDR2: MNHNY, SVGAGI (reference sequence). Trimming stripped 8 bases from V and 2 bases from J, with 6 bases between. This CDR3 is CASGQQETQYF. The CDR3 DNA sequence: TGTGCCAGCGGACAGCAAGAGACCCAGTACTTC.

The chain carries TRBV10-1 and TRBJ1-2, with 8 positions matching TRBD1. The CDR3 length is 18 residues. The V gene end was trimmed by 5 bases and the J gene end by 3 bases; junction bases not matched to a gene: 17. Per germline, CDR1 WNHNN and CDR2 SYGVQD (reference sequence). CDR3: CASSLLGGRTGSDYGYTF. The CDR3 DNA follows: TGCGCCAGCAGTCTCCTTGGGGGGAGGACAGGGTCGGACTATGGCTACACCTTC.

The rearrangement joins TRBV28 to TRBJ2-7; D not resolved. The CDR3 is 12 residues long. CDR1 MDHEN and CDR2 SYDVKM come from the germline V gene. Trimming took 5 bases from V and 3 from J, leaving 8 bases between them. CDR3 amino acids: CASSSPGYEQYV. Written as DNA, the CDR3 is TGTGCCAGCAGTAGTCCCGGCTACGAGCAGTACGTC.

The chain recombines TRBV4-1 with TRBJ1-1, with D tentatively TRBD1 (6 bases). V was trimmed by 4 bases and J by 4 bases, leaving 16 bases between them. The CDR3 runs to 15 residues. Germline-derived CDR1 and CDR2 are MGHRA and YSYEKL. The CDR3 loop reads CASSPGKSGATEAFF. CDR3 nucleotides: TGCGCCAGCAGCCCGGGGAAATCAGGGGCCACTGAAGCTTTCTTT.

The chain is built from TRBV3-1 (or the pseudogene TRBV3-2) and TRBJ2-6; D is unresolved. V was pared by 6 bases and J by 4 bases, with 22 bases between. The CDR3 spans 18 residues. Germline loops: CDR1 LGHDT, CDR2 YNNKEL (reference sequence). For the CDR3, the DNA is TGTGCCAGCAGGCCACCCCTCGGTCGTTATTCCGGGGCCAACGTCCTGACTTTC. Protein sequence: CASRPPLGRYSGANVLTF.

The CDR3 is CASSDRVQETQYF. In DNA form, the CDR3 reads TGTGCCAGCAGTGACAGGGTTCAGGAGACCCAGTACTTC. This chain links TRBV6-1 with TRBJ2-5; D may be TRBD1 (5 bases). The ends were cut back, 3 bases at V and 5 bases at J, with 10 bases in the middle. The CDR3 sequence is 13 residues long. Looked up from germline, CDR1 is MNHNS and CDR2 is SASEGT.

In its sample, this clone was seen a few times. The chain employs TRBV28 and TRBJ1-2, with D perhaps matching TRBD1 (5 bases). V lost 1 base and J lost 6, with 9 bases in between. This CDR3 is 13 amino acids long. The germline V gene has CDR1 MDHEN and CDR2 SYDVKM. This CDR3 reads CASSLLTANGYTF. DNA of the CDR3: TGTGCCAGCAGTTTATTGACAGCGAATGGCTACACCTTC.

This chain uses TRBV7-3 with TRBJ1-1, with D uncertain. CDR3 length: 14 residues. Between the trimmed V and J ends, which lost 1 base and 4 bases, there was a span of 10 bases. CDR1 and CDR2 from the germline V gene are SGHTA and FQGTGA. The CDR3 nucleotides are TGTGCCAGCAGCTTAAGCGGCAGTCGCACTGAAGCTTTCTTT. As protein: CASSLSGSRTEAFF. The full variable domain, completed using reference TRBV7-3 and TRBJ1-1, is GAGVSQTPSNKVTEKGKYVELRCDPISGHTALYWYRQSLGQGPEFLIYFQGTGAADDSGLPNDRFFAVRPEGSVSTLKIQRTERGDSAVYLCASSLSGSRTEAFFGQGTRLTVV.

This sequence joins TRBV24-1 and TRBJ1-2; D gene unclear. The CDR3 is 12 residues long. Between the trimmed V and J ends, which lost 4 bases and 2 bases, there was a span of 4 bases. Germline values: CDR1 KGHDR, CDR2 SFDVKD. The CDR3, as DNA: TGTGCCACCAGTGACGCGAACTATGGCTACACCTTC. It encodes CATSDANYGYTF.

The rearrangement joins TRBV6-2 or TRBV6-3 to TRBJ1-3, with a possible D match to TRBD1 (6 bases). Looked up from germline, CDR1 is MNHEY and CDR2 is SVGEGT. Trimming cost V 5 bases and J 0 bases, with 14 bases left between them. The CDR3 spans 16 residues. In DNA, the CDR3 is TGTGCCAGCAGTGAGCATCCAGGGGCCTCTGGAAACACCATATATTTT. Translated, it gives CASSEHPGASGNTIYF.

This chain links TRBV27 with TRBJ2-5; 7 nucleotides align to TRBD1. Germline V gene lookup returns CDR1 MNHEY and CDR2 SMNVEV (reference sequence). The CDR3 is 13 residues long. The trim removed 5 bases at V and 9 bases at J, leaving 9 bases unmatched. In DNA form, the CDR3 reads TGTGCCAGCAGTACAGGGGCTGGGGCCCCCCAGTACTTC. This encodes CASSTGAGAPQYF.

This sequence joins TRBV19 and TRBJ2-5; D may be TRBD2 (6 bases). V gave up 4 bases and J gave up 1 base, with 10 bases separating them. The CDR3 length is 14 residues. CDR1 is LNHDA, CDR2 SQIVND, per germline (reference sequence). CDR3 nucleotides: TGTGCCAGTAGTACCTCTAGCGCCCAAGAGACCCAGTACTTC. Its protein is CASSTSSAQETQYF.

The V call is TRBV7-9, the J call TRBJ2-1; no clear D gene. The CDR3 spans 15 residues. Trimming left V 5 bases short and J 5 bases short, with 16 bases between. The germline V gene has CDR1 SEHNR and CDR2 FQNEAQ (reference sequence). The CDR3 loop reads CASSRFAVAHNEQFF. DNA of the CDR3: TGTGCCAGCAGCCGATTCGCGGTAGCCCACAATGAGCAGTTCTTC.

V gene TRBV27 combines with J gene TRBJ2-1; D perhaps matches TRBD2 (6 bases). CDR1 and CDR2 (germline): MNHEY, SMNVEV (reference sequence). V lost 5 bases to trimming and J lost 0 bases, with 11 bases between them. The CDR3 length is 15 residues. The CDR3 DNA reads as TGTGCCAGCAGTCGGGACTGGAGCTCCTACAATGAGCAGTTCTTC. This codes for CASSRDWSSYNEQFF.

This chain joins TRBV10-3 and TRBJ1-1; D is perhaps TRBD1 (6 bases). CDR1 is ENHRY, CDR2 SYGVKD, per germline. This CDR3 has 15 residues. V lost 3 bases and J lost 0, with 11 bases in between. The CDR3 sequence is CAISDRGAMNTEAFF. CDR3 nucleotides: TGTGCCATCAGTGATCGGGGGGCCATGAACACTGAAGCTTTCTTT.

The chain recombines TRBV28 with TRBJ2-1, with 9 bases matching TRBD2. The germline V gene has CDR1 MDHEN and CDR2 SYDVKM. Losses at the gene ends were 3 bases for V and 3 bases for J; bases not matched to a gene: 6. This CDR3 has 16 amino acids. CDR3 in amino acids: CASSLTSGGSYNEQFF. The CDR3 nucleotides are TGTGCCAGCAGTTTGACTAGCGGAGGGAGCTACAATGAGCAGTTCTTC.

V gene TRBV20-1 combines with J gene TRBJ2-3; 8 bases fit TRBD2. The germline V gene has CDR1 DFQATT and CDR2 SNEGSKA (reference sequence). V shed 6 bases, J shed 8 bases, and the junction held 1 base outside the gene matches. The CDR3 totals 10 residues. CDR3 coding DNA: TGCAGTGCCGGGGGGGGTACGCAGTATTTT. Protein: CSAGGGTQYF.

The chain couples TRBV18 to TRBJ1-4, with 7 bases matching TRBD1. The trim removed 0 bases at V and 4 bases at J, leaving 2 bases unmatched. CDR3 length: 15 residues. Germline values: CDR1 KGHSH, CDR2 LQKENI. In DNA form, the CDR3 reads TGTGCCAGCTCACCACCGGGGACAGTTAATGAAAAACTGTTTTTT. Encoded protein: CASSPPGTVNEKLFF.